This T cell receptor (beta chain) was sequenced in a study of tumor-infiltrating lymphocytes in localized non-small cell lung cancer. Study summary: Some samples were collected after neoadjuvant chemotherapy; smokers, never-smokers and several histologies were included. Resected tumor was paired with non-adjacent uninvolved lung from the same patient.

Repertoires were generated with immunoSEQ multiplex PCR, while TCRdb's copy carries only in-frame clones and drops some. In the table there are about 8,500 clones, around 73% of which are singletons. Only a few counts were recorded for this clone. What it recognizes is unknown. The CDR3 spans 17 residues. V lost 3 bases, J lost 0 bases, and 17 bases lay in between. Germline V gene sequence: CDR1 LNHDA, CDR2 SQIVND (reference sequence). Broader study findings: T-cell fraction did not differ between immunotypes IM1 and IM2.

This sequence originates from a human donor with non-small cell lung cancer. Sequenced: uninvolved lung tissue not adjacent to the tumor. This sequence joins TRBV19 and TRBJ1-1, with D possibly matching TRBD1 (5 bases). The CDR3 protein is CASSMNTAGRLNTEAFF. Here the CDR3 DNA reads TGTGCCAGTAGTATGAATACCGCAGGGCGCCTGAACACTGAAGCTTTCTTT.